The entry below gives a single T cell receptor (beta chain) sequence along with its context. TCRdb keeps only in-frame clones here, not all; method: immunoSEQ multiplex PCR. The table shows fewer than 500,000 clones, with 75% to 95% occurring only once. The record originates from a study of control samples from healthy donors and cancer patients. V gave up 2 bases and J gave up 6 bases; unmatched junction bases: 7. The CDR3 totals 15 residues. From germline, CDR1 is WNHNN and CDR2 SYGVQD (reference sequence). The J gene is TRBJ2-7, the V gene TRBV10-1, with 10 bases lining up with TRBD1. The specimen sequenced was PBMCs. The source of this sequence is a man between 35 and 55 years old with head and neck cancer. The CDR3 sequence is CASSEGTGDSGEQYF. DNA for the CDR3: TGCGCCAGCAGTGAGGGGACAGGGGACTCGGGCGAGCAGTACTTC.